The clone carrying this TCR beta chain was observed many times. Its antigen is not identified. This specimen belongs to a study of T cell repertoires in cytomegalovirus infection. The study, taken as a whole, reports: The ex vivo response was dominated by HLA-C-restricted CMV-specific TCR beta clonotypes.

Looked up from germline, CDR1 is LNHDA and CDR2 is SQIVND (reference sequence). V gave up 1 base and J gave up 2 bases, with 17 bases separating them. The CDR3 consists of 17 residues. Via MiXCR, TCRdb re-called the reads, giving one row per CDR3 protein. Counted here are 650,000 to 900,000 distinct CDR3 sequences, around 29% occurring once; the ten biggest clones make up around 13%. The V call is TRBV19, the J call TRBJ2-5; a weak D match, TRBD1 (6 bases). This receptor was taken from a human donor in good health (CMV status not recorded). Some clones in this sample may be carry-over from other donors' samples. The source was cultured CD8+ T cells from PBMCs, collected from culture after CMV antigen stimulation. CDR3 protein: CASSIGTLSQGQETQYF. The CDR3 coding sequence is TGTGCCAGTAGTATAGGAACCCTCTCCCAGGGGCAAGAGACCCAGTACTTC.